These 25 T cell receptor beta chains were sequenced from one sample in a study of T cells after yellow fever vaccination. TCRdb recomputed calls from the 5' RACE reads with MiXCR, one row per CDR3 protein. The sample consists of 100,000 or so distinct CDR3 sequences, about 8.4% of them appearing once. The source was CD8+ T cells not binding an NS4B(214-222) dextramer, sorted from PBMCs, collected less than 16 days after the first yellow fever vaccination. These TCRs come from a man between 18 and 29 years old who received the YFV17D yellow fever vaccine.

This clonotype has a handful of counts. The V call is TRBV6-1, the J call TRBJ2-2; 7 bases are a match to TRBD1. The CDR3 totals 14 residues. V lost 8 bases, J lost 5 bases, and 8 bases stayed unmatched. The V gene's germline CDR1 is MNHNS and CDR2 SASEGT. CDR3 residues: CASRGTAQTGELFF. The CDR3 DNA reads TGTGCCAGCCGTGGGACAGCTCAGACCGGGGAGCTGTTTTTT.

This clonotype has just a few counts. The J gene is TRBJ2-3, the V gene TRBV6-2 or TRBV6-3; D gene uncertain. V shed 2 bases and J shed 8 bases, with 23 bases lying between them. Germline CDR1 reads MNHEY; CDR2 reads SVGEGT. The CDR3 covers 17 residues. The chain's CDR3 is CASSYESRNDAFGTQYF. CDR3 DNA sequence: TGTGCCAGCAGTTACGAGTCTCGGAACGATGCCTTTGGTACGCAGTATTTT.

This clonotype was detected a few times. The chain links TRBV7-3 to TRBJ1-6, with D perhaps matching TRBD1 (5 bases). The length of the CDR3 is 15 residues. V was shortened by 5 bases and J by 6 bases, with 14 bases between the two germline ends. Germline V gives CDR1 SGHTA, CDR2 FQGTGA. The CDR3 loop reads CASSPTPGPNSPLHF. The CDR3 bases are TGTGCCAGCAGCCCCACACCGGGGCCTAATTCACCCCTCCACTTT.

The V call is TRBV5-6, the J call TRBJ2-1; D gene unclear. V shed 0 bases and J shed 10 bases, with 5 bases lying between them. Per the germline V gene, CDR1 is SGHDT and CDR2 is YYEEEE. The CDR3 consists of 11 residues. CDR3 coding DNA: TGTGCCAGCAGCTTGGTGGGAGAGCAGTTCTTC. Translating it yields CASSLVGEQFF.

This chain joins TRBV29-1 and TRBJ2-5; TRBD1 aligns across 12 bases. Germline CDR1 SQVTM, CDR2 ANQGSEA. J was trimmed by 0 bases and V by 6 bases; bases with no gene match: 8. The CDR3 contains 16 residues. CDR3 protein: CSVTGQGASYQETQYF. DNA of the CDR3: TGCAGCGTGACGGGACAGGGGGCTTCGTACCAAGAGACCCAGTACTTC.

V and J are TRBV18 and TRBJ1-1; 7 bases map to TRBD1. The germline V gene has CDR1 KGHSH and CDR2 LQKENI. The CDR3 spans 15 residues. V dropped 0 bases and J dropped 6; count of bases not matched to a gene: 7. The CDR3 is CASSPPGAGGSEAFF. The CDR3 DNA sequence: TGTGCCAGCTCACCACCGGGGGCAGGGGGTTCTGAAGCTTTCTTT.

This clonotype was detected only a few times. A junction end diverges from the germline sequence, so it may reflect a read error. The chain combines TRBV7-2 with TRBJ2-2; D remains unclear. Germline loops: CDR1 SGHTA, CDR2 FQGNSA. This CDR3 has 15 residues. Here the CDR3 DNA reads TGTGCCAGCAGCTCCTTAGGCCAGAACGCCGGGGAGCTGTTTTTT. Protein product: CASSSLGQNAGELFF.

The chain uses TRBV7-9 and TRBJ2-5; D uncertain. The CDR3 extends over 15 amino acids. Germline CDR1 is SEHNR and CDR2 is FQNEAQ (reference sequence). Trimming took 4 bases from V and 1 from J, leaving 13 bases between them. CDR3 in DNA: TGTGCCAGCAGCTCGGCGACCGACGGCCAAGAGACCCAGTACTTC. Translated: CASSSATDGQETQYF. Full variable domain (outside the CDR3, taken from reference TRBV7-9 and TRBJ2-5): DTGVSQNPRHKITKRGQNVTFRCDPISEHNRLYWYRQTLGQGPEFLTYFQNEAQLEKSRLLSDRFSAERPKGSFSTLEIQRTEQGDSAMYLCASSSATDGQETQYFGPGTRLLVL.

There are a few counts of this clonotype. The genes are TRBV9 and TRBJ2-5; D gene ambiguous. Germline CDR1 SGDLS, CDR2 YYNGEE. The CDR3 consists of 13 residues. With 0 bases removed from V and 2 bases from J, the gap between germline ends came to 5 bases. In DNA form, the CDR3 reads TGTGCCAGCAGCGTAGTCCCTCAAGAGACCCAGTACTTC. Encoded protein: CASSVVPQETQYF.

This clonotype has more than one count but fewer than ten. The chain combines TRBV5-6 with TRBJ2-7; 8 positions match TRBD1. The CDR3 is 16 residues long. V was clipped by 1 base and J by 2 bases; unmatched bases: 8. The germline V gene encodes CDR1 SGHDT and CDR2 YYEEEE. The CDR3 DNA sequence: TGTGCCAGCAGCTTGTGGACAGGGATGCGAACCTACGAGCAGTACGTC. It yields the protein CASSLWTGMRTYEQYV.

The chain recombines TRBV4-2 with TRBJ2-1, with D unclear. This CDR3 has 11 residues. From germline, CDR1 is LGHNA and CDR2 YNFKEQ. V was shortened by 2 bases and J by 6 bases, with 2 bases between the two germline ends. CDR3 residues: CASSQSNEQFF. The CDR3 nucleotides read TGTGCCAGCAGCCAATCCAATGAGCAGTTCTTC.

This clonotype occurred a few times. The CDR3, as DNA: TGCAGCGTTGAGGGACAGGGGGCGGACAATGAGCAGTTCTTC. This translates into CSVEGQGADNEQFF. The chain uses TRBV29-1 and TRBJ2-1, with 12 bases identical to TRBD1. CDR1 SQVTM and CDR2 ANQGSEA come from the germline V gene. CDR3 length: 14 amino acids. V shed 3 bases, J shed 5 bases, and the junction held 2 bases outside the gene matches.

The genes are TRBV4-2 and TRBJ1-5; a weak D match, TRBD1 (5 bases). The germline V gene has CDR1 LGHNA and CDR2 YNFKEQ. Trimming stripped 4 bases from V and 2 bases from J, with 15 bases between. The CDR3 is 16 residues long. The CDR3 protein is CASSPDGPGGNQPQHF. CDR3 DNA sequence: TGTGCCAGCAGCCCGGACGGCCCGGGGGGCAATCAGCCCCAGCATTTT.

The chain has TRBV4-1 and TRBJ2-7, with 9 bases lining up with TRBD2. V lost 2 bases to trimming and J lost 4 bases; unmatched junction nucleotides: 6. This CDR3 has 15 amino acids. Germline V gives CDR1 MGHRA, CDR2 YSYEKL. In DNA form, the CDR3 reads TGCGCCAGCAGCCAATGGGCGGGAGGGCTATACGAGCAGTACGTC. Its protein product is CASSQWAGGLYEQYV.

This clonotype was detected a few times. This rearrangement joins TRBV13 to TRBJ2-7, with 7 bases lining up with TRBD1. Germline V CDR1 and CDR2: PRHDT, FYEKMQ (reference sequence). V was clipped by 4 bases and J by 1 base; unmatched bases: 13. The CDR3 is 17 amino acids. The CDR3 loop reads CASSYPLGTEASYEQYF. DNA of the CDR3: TGTGCCAGCAGCTACCCCCTGGGGACAGAAGCTTCCTACGAGCAGTACTTC.

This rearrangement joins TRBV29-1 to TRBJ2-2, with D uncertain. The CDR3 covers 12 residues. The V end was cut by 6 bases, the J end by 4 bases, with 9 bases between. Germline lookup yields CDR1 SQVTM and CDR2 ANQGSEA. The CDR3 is CSVEDGTGELFF. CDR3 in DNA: TGCAGCGTCGAGGACGGCACCGGGGAGCTGTTTTTT.

The CDR3 sequence: CASSSRSGPSSEQYV. CDR3 nucleotide sequence: TGTGCCAGCAGCTCCCGCTCGGGACCGAGTTCTGAGCAGTACGTC. V and J are TRBV13 and TRBJ2-7; D may be TRBD1 or TRBD2 (5 bases each). This CDR3 is 15 amino acids long. V was pared by 4 bases and J by 7 bases, with 20 bases between. Germline assignment: CDR1 PRHDT and CDR2 FYEKMQ (reference sequence).

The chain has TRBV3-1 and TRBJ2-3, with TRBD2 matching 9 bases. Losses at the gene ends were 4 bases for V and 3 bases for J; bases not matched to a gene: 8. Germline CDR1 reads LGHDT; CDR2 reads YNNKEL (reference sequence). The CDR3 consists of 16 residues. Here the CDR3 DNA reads TGTGCCAGCAGCCGGACGCGGGGGGGCCGTACAGATACGCAGTATTTT. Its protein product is CASSRTRGGRTDTQYF.

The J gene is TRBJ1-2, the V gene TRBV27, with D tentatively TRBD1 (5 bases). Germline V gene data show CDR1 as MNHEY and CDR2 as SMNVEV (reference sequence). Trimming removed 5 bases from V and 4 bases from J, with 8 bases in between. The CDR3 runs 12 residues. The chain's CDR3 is CASSQGPYGYTF. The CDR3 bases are TGTGCCAGCAGTCAGGGCCCCTATGGCTACACCTTC.

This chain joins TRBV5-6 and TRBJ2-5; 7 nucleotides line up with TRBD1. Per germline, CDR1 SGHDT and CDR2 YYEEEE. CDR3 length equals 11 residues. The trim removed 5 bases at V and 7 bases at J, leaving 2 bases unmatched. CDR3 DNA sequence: TGTGCCAGCAGTAGACAGGGGACCCAGTACTTC. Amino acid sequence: CASSRQGTQYF.

The CDR3 coding sequence is TGTGCCTGGAGTGTACGGGCTGGCGTCGAAGAGACCCAGTACTTC. This translates into CAWSVRAGVEETQYF. The chain uses TRBV30 and TRBJ2-5; no reliable D call. With 0 bases removed from V and 3 bases from J, the gap between germline ends came to 14 bases. CDR3 length: 15 amino acids. The germline gives CDR1 GTSNPN, CDR2 SVGIG (reference sequence).

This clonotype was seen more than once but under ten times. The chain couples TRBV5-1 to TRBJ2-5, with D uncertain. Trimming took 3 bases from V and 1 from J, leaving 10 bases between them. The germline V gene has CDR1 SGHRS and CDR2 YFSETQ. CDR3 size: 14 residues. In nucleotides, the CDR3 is TGCGCCAGCAGCTCGAGACGGGCCCAAGAGACCCAGTACTTC. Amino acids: CASSSRRAQETQYF.

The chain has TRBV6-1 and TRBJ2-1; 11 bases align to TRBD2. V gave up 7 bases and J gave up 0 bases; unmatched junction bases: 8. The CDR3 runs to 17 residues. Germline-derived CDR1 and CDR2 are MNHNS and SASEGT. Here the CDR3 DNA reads TGTGCCAGCACCATAAACCTAGCGGGGGGCTCCTACAATGAGCAGTTCTTC. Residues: CASTINLAGGSYNEQFF.

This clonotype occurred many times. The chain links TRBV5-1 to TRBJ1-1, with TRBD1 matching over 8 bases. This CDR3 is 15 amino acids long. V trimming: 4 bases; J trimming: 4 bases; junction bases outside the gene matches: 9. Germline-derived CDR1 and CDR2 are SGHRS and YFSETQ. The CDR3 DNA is TGCGCCAGCAGCCCGACGACAGGGGAGGGCACTGAAGCTTTCTTT. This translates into CASSPTTGEGTEAFF.

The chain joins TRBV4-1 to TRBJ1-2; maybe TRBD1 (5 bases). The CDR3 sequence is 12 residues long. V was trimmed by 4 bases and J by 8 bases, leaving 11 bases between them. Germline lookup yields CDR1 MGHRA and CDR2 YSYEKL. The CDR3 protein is CASSPGGDGYTF. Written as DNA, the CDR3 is TGCGCCAGCAGCCCAGGAGGGGACGGCTACACCTTC.